These T cell receptor beta chains were read from a single sample in a study of control samples from healthy donors and cancer patients. The protocol was immunoSEQ multiplex PCR, while the TCRdb copy is restricted to in-frame clones and leaves out a portion. The sample carries about 140,000 clones, about nine tenths recorded once. Specimen: blood. All receptors derive from a woman in her 30s in good health. Both conserved end residues are part of each CDR3. Each record gives: clone size, D gene, J gene, V gene, CDR3 DNA, CDR3 protein. The D gene is left open where the match is weak. Expanded clones get a size class; other rows say once, few or many, or leave the size out.

abundance: once
d_gene: TRBD1
j_gene: TRBJ1-1
v_gene: TRBV30
CDR3nt: TGTGCCTGGAGTCGACAGGGGGGGACTGAAGCTTTCTTT
CDR3aa: CAWSRQGGTEAFF

abundance: once
d_gene: TRBD2
j_gene: TRBJ2-3
v_gene: TRBV3-1/TRBV3-2
CDR3nt: TGTGCCAGCAGCCATACCTGGTCAGGAAGCGGGAGGGGAGATACGCAGTATTTT
CDR3aa: CASSHTWSGSGRGDTQYF

abundance: -
d_gene: TRBD1
j_gene: TRBJ1-4
v_gene: TRBV30
CDR3nt: TGTGCCTGGAGTGCATGGGACAGGGGGGATGAAAAATTGTTTTTT
CDR3aa: CAWSAWDRGDEKLFF

abundance: -
d_gene: -
j_gene: TRBJ2-1
v_gene: TRBV11-2
CDR3nt: TGTGCCAGCAGCCCTCGACAGTACAATGAGCAGTTCTTC
CDR3aa: CASSPRQYNEQFF

abundance: -
d_gene: -
j_gene: TRBJ1-1
v_gene: TRBV5-1
CDR3nt: TGCGCCAGCAGCTTGGGGTACGGCACTGAAGCTTTCTTT
CDR3aa: CASSLGYGTEAFF

abundance: -
d_gene: TRBD1
j_gene: TRBJ1-4
v_gene: TRBV19
CDR3nt: TGTGCCAGTAGTACGCTAGGGGGCCTCCTGGATGCGGAAAAACTGTTTTTT
CDR3aa: CASSTLGGLLDAEKLFF

abundance: -
d_gene: -
j_gene: TRBJ2-1
v_gene: TRBV9
CDR3nt: TGTGCCAGCAGCCCCCAGGCCTACAATGAGCAGTTCTTC
CDR3aa: CASSPQAYNEQFF

abundance: -
d_gene: TRBD1
j_gene: TRBJ1-1
v_gene: TRBV12-3/TRBV12-4
CDR3nt: TGTGCCAGCAGACGAAACAGGGGGCAAGCTTTCTTT
CDR3aa: CASRRNRGQAFF

abundance: -
d_gene: TRBD2
j_gene: TRBJ2-2
v_gene: TRBV19
CDR3nt: TGTGCCAGTATGACTAGCGGAAAGCCGTACACCGGGGAGCTGTTTTTT
CDR3aa: CASMTSGKPYTGELFF

abundance: -
d_gene: -
j_gene: TRBJ2-7
v_gene: TRBV5-1
CDR3nt: TGCGCCAGCAGCTTGCCGGGGGCATACTCCTACGAGCAGTACTTC
CDR3aa: CASSLPGAYSYEQYF

abundance: -
d_gene: -
j_gene: TRBJ1-1
v_gene: TRBV10-3
CDR3nt: TGTGCCATCGCTGAGAGGAACACTGAAGCTTTCTTT
CDR3aa: CAIAERNTEAFF

abundance: -
d_gene: -
j_gene: TRBJ1-4
v_gene: TRBV6-1
CDR3nt: TGTGCCAGCAGTGATAGACTTGAAAAACTGTTTTTT
CDR3aa: CASSDRLEKLFF

abundance: -
d_gene: -
j_gene: TRBJ1-4
v_gene: TRBV7-9
CDR3nt: TGTGCCAGCAGTCAACGGGGGCAGTCTAATGAAAAACTGTTTTTT
CDR3aa: CASSQRGQSNEKLFF

abundance: -
d_gene: TRBD1
j_gene: TRBJ2-3
v_gene: TRBV5-4
CDR3nt: TGTGCCAGCAGCCTTCAGGGGGCCGATACGCAGTATTTT
CDR3aa: CASSLQGADTQYF

abundance: -
d_gene: TRBD2
j_gene: TRBJ2-1
v_gene: TRBV5-4
CDR3nt: TGTGCCAGCAGCTTGCGAAGCGGGAGGGCCCTTGGTCGGAACAATGAGCAGTTCTTC
CDR3aa: CASSLRSGRALGRNNEQFF

abundance: -
d_gene: TRBD2
j_gene: TRBJ2-7
v_gene: TRBV9
CDR3nt: TGTGCCAGCAGCGTAGGAGCAGCGGGGGTCGAGCAGTACTTC
CDR3aa: CASSVGAAGVEQYF

abundance: many
d_gene: TRBD2
j_gene: TRBJ2-1
v_gene: TRBV6-4
CDR3nt: TGTGCCAGCAAGGCTAGCGGGGACTCCTACAATGAGCAGTTCTTC
CDR3aa: CASKASGDSYNEQFF

abundance: once
d_gene: TRBD2
j_gene: TRBJ2-1
v_gene: TRBV2
CDR3nt: TGTGCCAGCGCCATGGCGGGAGCGGGTAGGAATGAGCAGTTCTTC
CDR3aa: CASAMAGAGRNEQFF

abundance: few
d_gene: -
j_gene: TRBJ2-7
v_gene: TRBV25-1
CDR3nt: TGTGCCAGCAGTGAAGAGTATACAGGGAGCTACGAGCAGTACTTC
CDR3aa: CASSEEYTGSYEQYF

abundance: -
d_gene: -
j_gene: TRBJ2-2
v_gene: TRBV7-9
CDR3nt: TGTGCCAGCAGCCTTTGGAGGGGGGAGAGCACCGGGGAGCTGTTTTTT
CDR3aa: CASSLWRGESTGELFF

abundance: -
d_gene: -
j_gene: TRBJ2-1
v_gene: TRBV7-3
CDR3nt: TGTGCCAGCAGCTTAACCGGAGGTTGGGACAACAACTACAATGAGCAGTTCTTC
CDR3aa: CASSLTGGWDNNYNEQFF

abundance: -
d_gene: -
j_gene: TRBJ1-2
v_gene: TRBV9
CDR3nt: TGTGCCAGCAGCGACAACGGAGGGTTCGGCTACACCTTC
CDR3aa: CASSDNGGFGYTF

abundance: -
d_gene: -
j_gene: TRBJ2-3
v_gene: TRBV21-1
CDR3nt: TGTGCCAGCAGCTACCGGACTAGCGGGAGCACAGATACGCAGTATTTT
CDR3aa: CASSYRTSGSTDTQYF

abundance: -
d_gene: -
j_gene: TRBJ2-6
v_gene: TRBV6-1
CDR3nt: TGTGCCAGCAGTGATCCCATAATCCGGGCTGGGGCCAACGTCCTGACTTTC
CDR3aa: CASSDPIIRAGANVLTF

abundance: -
d_gene: TRBD1
j_gene: TRBJ1-2
v_gene: TRBV27
CDR3nt: TGTGCCAGCAGTTGGGACAGGGGGAACTATGGCTACACCTTC
CDR3aa: CASSWDRGNYGYTF

abundance: -
d_gene: -
j_gene: TRBJ2-3
v_gene: TRBV30
CDR3nt: TGTGCCTGGAGTCAAGCGGCAGGGAGAGGGCAGTATTTT
CDR3aa: CAWSQAAGRGQYF

abundance: -
d_gene: -
j_gene: TRBJ1-6
v_gene: TRBV30
CDR3nt: TGTGCCTGGACCTCGCGGGGGGTAGTCTCACCCCTCCACTTT
CDR3aa: CAWTSRGVVSPLHF

abundance: -
d_gene: -
j_gene: TRBJ1-2
v_gene: TRBV13
CDR3nt: TGTGCCAGCAGCGACCGACAGTTAAACTATGGCTACACCTTC
CDR3aa: CASSDRQLNYGYTF

abundance: -
d_gene: TRBD1
j_gene: TRBJ2-7
v_gene: TRBV7-2
CDR3nt: TGTGCCAGCAGCTTAGGGACAGGGTCTCAATACGAGCAGTACTTC
CDR3aa: CASSLGTGSQYEQYF

abundance: -
d_gene: -
j_gene: TRBJ1-1
v_gene: TRBV7-6
CDR3nt: TGTGCCAGCAGCGTCGACACGAACACTGAAGCTTTCTTT
CDR3aa: CASSVDTNTEAFF

abundance: -
d_gene: -
j_gene: TRBJ2-7
v_gene: TRBV5-1
CDR3nt: TGCGCCAGCAGCTTGGAGATCGCGGTCGAGCAGTACTTC
CDR3aa: CASSLEIAVEQYF

abundance: -
d_gene: TRBD1
j_gene: TRBJ2-2
v_gene: TRBV13
CDR3nt: TGTGCCAGCAGCTCATACAGGGGTTACACCGGGGAGCTGTTTTTT
CDR3aa: CASSSYRGYTGELFF

abundance: -
d_gene: -
j_gene: TRBJ2-1
v_gene: TRBV7-9
CDR3nt: TGTGCCAGCAGTCTATCGGTCGGGGAGCAGTTCTTC
CDR3aa: CASSLSVGEQFF

abundance: few
d_gene: TRBD1
j_gene: TRBJ2-2
v_gene: TRBV27
CDR3nt: TGTGCCAGCAGGTCTGGCTGGGGACAGGGGGCGCGGGGCACCGGGGAGCTGTTTTTT
CDR3aa: CASRSGWGQGARGTGELFF

abundance: -
d_gene: -
j_gene: TRBJ2-1
v_gene: TRBV5-1
CDR3nt: TGCGCCAGCAGCTCCGGATACTCCTACAATGAGCAGTTCTTC
CDR3aa: CASSSGYSYNEQFF

abundance: -
d_gene: -
j_gene: TRBJ1-2
v_gene: TRBV19
CDR3nt: TGTGCCAGTAGGAATAGGCCGGGGGACTATGGCTACACCTTC
CDR3aa: CASRNRPGDYGYTF

abundance: -
d_gene: -
j_gene: TRBJ1-6
v_gene: TRBV7-6
CDR3nt: TGTGCCAGCAGCTACCTCAGGGATTCACCCCTCCACTTT
CDR3aa: CASSYLRDSPLHF

abundance: -
d_gene: -
j_gene: TRBJ2-7
v_gene: TRBV11-2
CDR3nt: TGTGCCAGCAGCTTAAACACCTACGAGCAGTACTTC
CDR3aa: CASSLNTYEQYF

abundance: -
d_gene: TRBD2
j_gene: TRBJ2-1
v_gene: TRBV29-1
CDR3nt: TGCAGCGTTGAAGTGACTAGCGTGAACGAGCAGTTCTTC
CDR3aa: CSVEVTSVNEQFF

abundance: -
d_gene: TRBD1
j_gene: TRBJ1-2
v_gene: TRBV7-2
CDR3nt: TGTGCCAGCAGCCAATCCGGACAGGGCCAAGCTAACTATGGCTACACCTTC
CDR3aa: CASSQSGQGQANYGYTF

abundance: -
d_gene: -
j_gene: TRBJ1-1
v_gene: TRBV10-2
CDR3nt: TGCGCCAGCAGTGGGGCGAGTGAAGCTTTCTTT
CDR3aa: CASSGASEAFF

abundance: -
d_gene: -
j_gene: TRBJ2-7
v_gene: TRBV3-1/TRBV3-2
CDR3nt: TGTGCCAGCAGCCGGGCTCTCGGGAGCCACGAGCAGTACTTC
CDR3aa: CASSRALGSHEQYF

abundance: -
d_gene: -
j_gene: TRBJ2-3
v_gene: TRBV27
CDR3nt: TGTGCCAGCAGTCTATGGGCATCAGATACGCAGTATTTT
CDR3aa: CASSLWASDTQYF

abundance: -
d_gene: -
j_gene: TRBJ2-1
v_gene: TRBV11-2
CDR3nt: TGTGCCAGCAGCTCCACAGGGCCCGATGAGCAGTTCTTC
CDR3aa: CASSSTGPDEQFF

abundance: -
d_gene: TRBD1
j_gene: TRBJ1-2
v_gene: TRBV24-1
CDR3nt: TGTGCCACCAGTGAAAGACAGGGGTCTGGCTACACCTTC
CDR3aa: CATSERQGSGYTF

abundance: -
d_gene: TRBD2
j_gene: TRBJ2-5
v_gene: TRBV7-6
CDR3nt: TGTGCCAGCAGCTCCCTTAAGACTAGCGGGAGAGAGACCCAGTACTTC
CDR3aa: CASSSLKTSGRETQYF

abundance: -
d_gene: -
j_gene: TRBJ1-1
v_gene: TRBV5-6
CDR3nt: TGTGCCAGCAGCCGGAGGGGTTTCTCTGAAGCTTTCTTT
CDR3aa: CASSRRGFSEAFF

abundance: once
d_gene: -
j_gene: TRBJ1-1
v_gene: TRBV10-3
CDR3nt: TGTGCCATCAGTGCGGGGGAAAAGGGTATGACTGAAGCTTTCTTT
CDR3aa: CAISAGEKGMTEAFF

abundance: -
d_gene: -
j_gene: TRBJ2-1
v_gene: TRBV29-1
CDR3nt: TGCAGCGTTGAGAGTAGCGTATATTTCAATGAGCAGTTCTTC
CDR3aa: CSVESSVYFNEQFF

abundance: -
d_gene: TRBD2
j_gene: TRBJ2-7
v_gene: TRBV5-4
CDR3nt: TGTGCCAGCAGCTCCAACTCGGGGACTAGCGCCTACGAGCAGTACTTC
CDR3aa: CASSSNSGTSAYEQYF

abundance: -
d_gene: -
j_gene: TRBJ1-3
v_gene: TRBV30
CDR3nt: TGTGCCTGGAGTTCAGGGGGAAACACCATATATTTT
CDR3aa: CAWSSGGNTIYF

abundance: -
d_gene: TRBD2
j_gene: TRBJ2-1
v_gene: TRBV30
CDR3nt: TGTGCCTGGAGTGTACAAACTAGCGGGAGGAATGAGCAGTTCTTC
CDR3aa: CAWSVQTSGRNEQFF

abundance: -
d_gene: TRBD2
j_gene: TRBJ2-2
v_gene: TRBV19
CDR3nt: TGTGCCAGTAGTAGTGTGCTAGCGGGAGGGGTTCGGACCGGGGAGCTGTTTTTT
CDR3aa: CASSSVLAGGVRTGELFF